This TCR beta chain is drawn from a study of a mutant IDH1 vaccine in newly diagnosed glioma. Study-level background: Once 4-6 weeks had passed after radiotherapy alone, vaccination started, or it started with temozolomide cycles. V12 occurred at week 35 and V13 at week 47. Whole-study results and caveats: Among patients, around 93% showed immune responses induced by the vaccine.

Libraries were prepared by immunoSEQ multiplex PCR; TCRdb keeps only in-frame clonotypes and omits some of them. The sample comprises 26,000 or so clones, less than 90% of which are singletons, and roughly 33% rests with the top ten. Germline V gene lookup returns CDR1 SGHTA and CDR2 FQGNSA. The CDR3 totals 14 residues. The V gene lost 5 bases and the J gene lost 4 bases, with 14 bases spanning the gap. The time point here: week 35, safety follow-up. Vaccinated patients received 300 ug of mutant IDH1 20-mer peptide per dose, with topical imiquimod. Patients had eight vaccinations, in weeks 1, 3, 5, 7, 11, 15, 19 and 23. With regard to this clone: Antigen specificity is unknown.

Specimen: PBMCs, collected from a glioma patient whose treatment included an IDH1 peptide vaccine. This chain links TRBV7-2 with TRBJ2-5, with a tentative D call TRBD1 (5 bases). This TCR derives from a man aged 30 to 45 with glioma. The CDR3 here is CASSVHLQGETQYF. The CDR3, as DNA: TGTGCCAGCAGCGTTCATTTGCAGGGAGAGACCCAGTACTTC. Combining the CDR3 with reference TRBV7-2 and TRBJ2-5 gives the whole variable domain GAGVSQSPSNKVTEKGKDVELRCDPISGHTALYWYRQSLGQGLEFLIYFQGNSAPDKSGLPSDRFSAERTGGSVSTLTIQRTQQEDSAVYLCASSVHLQGETQYFGPGTRLLVL.